These 27 T cell receptor beta chains were all obtained from the same sample, sequenced in a study of T cells after yellow fever vaccination. A single record per CDR3 protein comes from TCRdb applying MiXCR to the 5' RACE reads. The sample has more than 350,000 distinct CDR3 sequences; roughly 12% are singletons. The specimen was PBMCs, collected on the day of the first yellow fever vaccination. The source of these receptors is a man aged 18 to 30 who received the YFV17D yellow fever vaccine.

This clonotype was seen a handful of times. This chain connects TRBV5-1 to TRBJ2-5; D is possibly TRBD1 (6 bases). Germline CDR1 and CDR2: SGHRS and YFSETQ. The V end lost 7 bases, the J end lost 5 bases, and 18 bases lay between the germline ends. CDR3 size: 14 residues. CDR3 protein: CASGSGHTQETQYF. Written as DNA, the CDR3 is TGCGCCAGCGGTTCGGGACATACCCAGGAGACCCAGTACTTC.

Ten or more counts support this clonotype. The chain has TRBV12-3 or TRBV12-4 and TRBJ1-1; D is undetermined. V dropped 3 bases and J dropped 1 base, with 12 bases sitting between them. The CDR3 loop spans 15 amino acids. DNA for the CDR3: TGTGCCAGCAGTTTCACCCCGGGAGAGAACACTGAAGCTTTCTTT. It yields the protein CASSFTPGENTEAFF.

The chain employs TRBV20-1 and TRBJ2-1; 10 nucleotides match TRBD2. This CDR3 region has 17 residues. Germline loops: CDR1 DFQATT, CDR2 SNEGSKA (reference sequence). Germline trimming cut 6 bases from V and 0 bases from J; bases unmatched to any gene: 11. This chain's CDR3 is CSAHPLAGDSSYNEQFF. The DNA for the CDR3 is TGCAGTGCCCACCCCCTAGCGGGGGATAGCTCCTACAATGAGCAGTTCTTC.

The gene calls are TRBV19 and TRBJ2-7, with D maybe TRBD2 (5 bases). There are 14 residues in the CDR3. Looked up from germline, CDR1 is LNHDA and CDR2 is SQIVND (reference sequence). V dropped 0 bases and J dropped 3 bases, with 9 bases sitting between them. The DNA for the CDR3 is TGTGCCAGTAGTATAGAGGAGGCTAGCTACGAGCAGTACTTC. This encodes CASSIEEASYEQYF.

V usage is TRBV7-7 and J usage is TRBJ2-2; TRBD2 might be the D (6 bases). Trimming cost V 5 bases and J 5 bases, with 12 bases left between them. Per the germline V gene, CDR1 is SSHAT and CDR2 is FNYEAQ (reference sequence). The CDR3 is made up of 14 amino acids. As DNA, the CDR3 is TGTGCCAGCAGCATAGAGGGAGGTACCGGGGAGCTGTTTTTT. This codes for CASSIEGGTGELFF.

In its sample, this clonotype was seen a few times. The chain combines TRBV9 with TRBJ1-1, with D possibly matching TRBD1 (5 bases). From germline, CDR1 is SGDLS and CDR2 YYNGEE. Trimming took 7 bases from V and 1 from J, leaving 14 bases between them. The CDR3 covers 14 residues. CDR3 in DNA: TGTGCCAGCTCCGGGAGGGGCAGGAACACTGAAGCTTTCTTT. Translating it yields CASSGRGRNTEAFF.

The V call is TRBV7-8, the J call TRBJ2-5, with no clear D. V was clipped by 4 bases and J by 2 bases, with 11 bases between them. The CDR3 is 14 residues long. Germline V gene sequence: CDR1 SGHVS, CDR2 FQNEAQ. CDR3 protein: CASSWSTVQETQYF. The CDR3 DNA sequence: TGTGCCAGCAGCTGGTCGACGGTACAAGAGACCCAGTACTTC.

The J gene is TRBJ1-5, the V gene TRBV5-1; D is ambiguous. Between the trimmed V and J ends, which lost 2 bases and 1 base, there was a span of 7 bases. This CDR3 comprises 14 residues. CDR1 and CDR2 (germline): SGHRS, YFSETQ. The CDR3 loop reads CASSFGESNQPQHF. CDR3 DNA: TGCGCCAGCAGCTTCGGCGAGAGCAATCAGCCCCAGCATTTT.

This clonotype was picked up a small number of times. This sequence joins TRBV6-1 and TRBJ1-4; 9 nucleotides line up with TRBD1. V lost 6 bases to trimming and J lost 7 bases; unmatched junction nucleotides: 6. The CDR3 consists of 14 residues. Germline V gives CDR1 MNHNS, CDR2 SASEGT. The CDR3 region is CASSAGTGSEKLFF. In DNA form, the CDR3 reads TGTGCCAGCAGCGCCGGGACAGGGAGTGAAAAACTGTTTTTT.

Ten or more counts support this clonotype. The chain couples TRBV7-9 to TRBJ2-3; TRBD1 matches 9 bases. Germline values: CDR1 SEHNR, CDR2 FQNEAQ (reference sequence). CDR3 size: 15 residues. Unmatched junction bases numbered 3, after V lost 4 bases and J lost 1 base. The CDR3 DNA reads TGTGCCAGCAGCTCTACAGGGGGCGGCACAGATACGCAGTATTTT. Its protein product is CASSSTGGGTDTQYF.

This clonotype was counted only a few times. The chain joins TRBV4-3 to TRBJ1-2; weak D call: TRBD1 (6 bases). The CDR3 sequence is 14 residues long. V was shortened by 1 base and J by 6 bases, with 12 bases between the two germline ends. Germline V gene data show CDR1 as LGHNA and CDR2 as YSLEER. CDR3 in DNA: TGCGCCAGCAGCCAAGTATACAGGGTCGATGGCTACACCTTC. Protein sequence: CASSQVYRVDGYTF.

In its sample, this clonotype was seen a few times. This chain links TRBV4-2 with TRBJ2-1; weak D call: TRBD2 (6 bases). The V gene's germline CDR1 is LGHNA and CDR2 YNFKEQ. This CDR3 has 14 amino acids. V shed 0 bases and J shed 13 bases, with 16 bases lying between them. The CDR3 DNA sequence: TGTGCCAGCAGCCAAGATCCCCGGGACTGGGCTCAGTTCTTC. It translates to CASSQDPRDWAQFF.

This clonotype was seen more than once but under ten times. The chain is built from TRBV12-3 or TRBV12-4 and TRBJ2-4; unclear D gene. V was cut by 0 bases and J by 7 bases, with 19 bases left in between. The CDR3 extends over 17 amino acids. In DNA, the CDR3 is TGTGCCAGCAGTTTAGCGGTGCGACCTTCGTTCGGGAACATTCAGTACTTC. Translated: CASSLAVRPSFGNIQYF.

This clonotype was seen only a few times. The chain has TRBV5-8 and TRBJ1-1; TRBD1 aligns across 9 bases. V was pared by 4 bases and J by 7 bases, with 11 bases of the junction left unmatched. Germline V gene lookup returns CDR1 SGHTS and CDR2 YDEGEE. CDR3 size: 15 residues. The CDR3 loop reads CASSTGTGFRGEAFF. The CDR3 DNA is TGTGCCAGCAGCACCGGGACAGGGTTTCGGGGTGAAGCTTTCTTT.

This clonotype was observed a few times. The rearrangement uses TRBV6-4 and TRBJ1-6; 9 bases align to TRBD1. This CDR3 contains 15 residues. V lost 3 bases to trimming and J lost 11 bases; unmatched junction nucleotides: 8. The germline V gene encodes CDR1 MRHNA and CDR2 SNTAGT. CDR3 amino acids: CASSEGQGLVTPLHF. DNA for the CDR3: TGTGCCAGCAGTGAAGGACAGGGGTTGGTAACACCCCTCCACTTT.

The rearrangement joins TRBV20-1 to TRBJ1-4, with 7 bases that match TRBD1. The V gene end was trimmed by 8 bases and the J gene end by 7 bases; junction bases not matched to a gene: 10. The CDR3 is 13 residues long. Germline V CDR1 and CDR2: DFQATT, SNEGSKA (reference sequence). The CDR3 region has the DNA TGCAGTCCCATCCGATGGGACAGTGAAAAACTGTTTTTT. This codes for CSPIRWDSEKLFF.

The rearrangement joins TRBV5-1 to TRBJ2-1, with D perhaps being TRBD1 or TRBD2 (5 bases each). There are 15 residues in the CDR3. The V gene's germline CDR1 is SGHRS and CDR2 YFSETQ. Deletions cut 5 bases from V and 4 bases from J, with 16 bases between. CDR3 sequence (DNA): TGCGCCAGCAGGCGTTTCGAGGGACCGTACAATGAGCAGTTCTTC. This gives the protein CASRRFEGPYNEQFF.

This chain connects TRBV19 to TRBJ2-7; no definite D call. The CDR3 totals 14 residues. CDR1 LNHDA and CDR2 SQIVND come from the germline V gene (reference sequence). The V end lost 3 bases, the J end lost 5 bases, and 14 bases lay between the germline ends. The chain's CDR3 is CASSMAHRVDEQYF. The CDR3 region has the DNA TGTGCCAGTAGTATGGCACACAGAGTGGACGAGCAGTACTTC.

This clonotype was found a few times. The CDR3 coding sequence is TGCAGCGTTCCAACGTACGACAGCGCGGGGGAGCAGTACTTC. Protein: CSVPTYDSAGEQYF. This chain uses TRBV29-1 with TRBJ2-7; D is perhaps TRBD2 (6 bases). Germline assignment: CDR1 SQVTM and CDR2 ANQGSEA. Deletions cut 5 bases from V and 7 bases from J, with 21 bases between. The length of the CDR3 is 14 residues.

This chain uses TRBV20-1 with TRBJ2-7, with 9 bases that match TRBD1. The CDR3 is 13 residues long. Germline-derived CDR1 and CDR2 are DFQATT and SNEGSKA (reference sequence). The V segment lost 6 bases and the J segment 4 bases; nucleotides outside the gene matches: 7. CDR3 in DNA: TGCAGTGCAACACGGACAGGGGAGTACGAGCAGTACGTC. This codes for CSATRTGEYEQYV.

This clonotype was detected a few times. This chain joins TRBV5-5 and TRBJ1-5; unclear D gene. This CDR3 has 15 residues. V was clipped by 1 base and J by 5 bases, with 13 bases between them. Germline CDR1 SGHKS, CDR2 YYEKEE (reference sequence). CDR3 DNA: TGTGCCAGCAGCTTGACACCCCAGGTGGATCAGCCCCAGCATTTT. It codes for CASSLTPQVDQPQHF. The variable domain in full, with the rest retrieved from reference TRBV5-5 and TRBJ1-5, is DAGVTQSPTHLIKTRGQQVTLRCSPISGHKSVSWYQQVLGQGPQFIFQYYEKEERGRGNFPDRFSARQFPNYSSELNVNALLLGDSALYLCASSLTPQVDQPQHFGDGTRLSIL.

In this sample, this clonotype turned up many times. The germline gene is not matched at one end of the junction; a read error may be the cause. The CDR3 loop reads CASSQGAQPQHF. CDR3 in DNA: TGTGCCAGCAGTCAGGGGGCTCAGCCCCAGCATTTT. The J gene is TRBJ1-5, the V gene TRBV4-1, with 8 bases fitting TRBD1. The CDR3 consists of 12 residues. The V gene's germline CDR1 is MGHRA and CDR2 YSYEKL.

There are a few counts of this clonotype. This chain joins TRBV10-3 and TRBJ2-3, with D perhaps being TRBD1 or TRBD2 (7 bases each). V gave up 4 bases and J gave up 0 bases, with 17 bases separating them. There are 17 residues in the CDR3. Germline V CDR1 and CDR2: ENHRY, SYGVKD. CDR3 region: CAISGPRGGTSTDTQYF. CDR3 bases: TGTGCCATCAGTGGGCCCAGGGGGGGAACTAGCACAGATACGCAGTATTTT.

This clonotype was counted only a few times. V and J are TRBV7-8 and TRBJ1-2; D perhaps matches TRBD1 (5 bases). With 5 bases removed from V and 4 bases from J, the gap between germline ends came to 17 bases. Germline CDR1 and CDR2: SGHVS and FQNEAQ. CDR3 length equals 15 residues. The CDR3 spells CASSTQRGIRYGYTF. In nucleotides, the CDR3 is TGTGCCAGCAGCACCCAAAGGGGTATCCGCTATGGCTACACCTTC. The whole variable domain, remainder taken from reference TRBV7-8 and TRBJ1-2, is GAGVSQSPRYKVAKRGQDVALRCDPISGHVSLFWYQQALGQGPEFLTYFQNEAQLDKSGLPSDRFFAERPEGSVSTLKIQRTQQEDSAVYLCASSTQRGIRYGYTFGSGTRLTVV.

The V gene is TRBV28, the J gene TRBJ2-5; 9 nucleotides match TRBD1. V was clipped by 6 bases and J by 4 bases; unmatched bases: 9. The germline V gene has CDR1 MDHEN and CDR2 SYDVKM. The CDR3 is 15 amino acids. CDR3 loop: CASSRLGQGGETQYF. DNA for the CDR3: TGTGCCAGCAGCCGACTGGGACAGGGAGGAGAGACCCAGTACTTC.

This clonotype was seen only a few times. CDR3: CASSAATNRDRNEQYV. The CDR3 DNA reads TGTGCCAGCAGCGCGGCGACGAACAGGGATAGGAACGAGCAGTACGTC. The chain couples TRBV7-8 to TRBJ2-7; D may be TRBD1 (6 bases). V dropped 5 bases and J dropped 5 bases, with 22 bases sitting between them. The CDR3 is made up of 16 amino acids. CDR1 and CDR2 from the germline V gene are SGHVS and FQNEAQ.

The chain uses TRBV11-2 and TRBJ1-2, with D possibly being TRBD1 (6 bases). The CDR3 runs to 17 residues. V lost 5 bases and J 6 bases, leaving 25 bases between the germline ends. Germline loops: CDR1 SGHAT, CDR2 FQNNGV. The CDR3 sequence: CASSPSWTAGVSNGYTF. The CDR3 DNA reads TGTGCCAGCAGCCCATCATGGACAGCGGGGGTATCCAATGGCTACACCTTC.